The 32 T cell receptor beta chains below come from one sample, sequenced in a study of graft-versus-host responses after intestinal transplantation. No antigen has been assigned to these receptors. TCRdb's copy holds only in-frame clones and misses some; the assay was immunoSEQ multiplex PCR. The profile covers some 62,000 clones, with around nine tenths appearing a single time and roughly 1.5% taken by the ten largest. Sequences were derived from unstimulated CD8+ T cells sorted from spleen or lymph node cells, sampled before transplant. The receptor set was obtained from a human donor who was the organ donor for an intestinal transplant.

The chain links TRBV6-6 to TRBJ2-7, with 7 bases fitting TRBD2. The length of the CDR3 is 15 residues. J was trimmed by 1 base and V by 2 bases; bases with no gene match: 5. Germline V gene data show CDR1 as MNHNY and CDR2 as SVGAGI (reference sequence). The CDR3 is CASSYGGERSYEQYF. CDR3 bases: TGTGCCAGCAGTTACGGGGGGGAGCGGTCCTACGAGCAGTACTTC.

The V call is TRBV4-1, the J call TRBJ1-2; no clear D. The V and J ends lost 4 bases and 2 bases respectively, with 14 bases between them. This CDR3 spans 15 amino acids. CDR1 is MGHRA and CDR2 is YSYEKL in the germline V gene. For the CDR3, the DNA is TGCGCCAGCAGCCCAACTTCGACACCCAACTATGGCTACACCTTC. Its translation: CASSPTSTPNYGYTF.

This clone has a handful of counts. The rearrangement links TRBV19 to TRBJ1-2; 9 nucleotides align to TRBD1. The V gene's germline CDR1 is LNHDA and CDR2 SQIVND (reference sequence). The CDR3 has 15 residues. After removal of 9 bases from V and 4 bases from J, the junction contained 12 bases not matched to a gene. Written as DNA, the CDR3 is TGTGCCAGCCACTACCTACAGGGGGCCTCCTATGGCTACACCTTC. It specifies CASHYLQGASYGYTF.

The chain links TRBV6-6 to TRBJ1-2, with TRBD1 matching 7 bases. The germline gives CDR1 MNHNY, CDR2 SVGAGI (reference sequence). The CDR3 covers 14 residues. Trimming cost V 2 bases and J 8 bases; bases outside gene matches: 8. CDR3 in amino acids: CASSYADRVGGYTF. CDR3 sequence (DNA): TGTGCCAGCAGTTACGCTGACAGGGTGGGCGGCTACACCTTC.

The chain recombines TRBV10-1 with TRBJ2-2; possibly TRBD1 for D (6 bases). CDR3 length: 16 amino acids. Germline V gene lookup returns CDR1 WNHNN and CDR2 SYGVQD (reference sequence). The V and J ends lost 5 bases and 3 bases respectively, with 16 bases between them. CDR3 sequence (DNA): TGCGCCAGCAGTATACTAGGGGGACATTACACCGGGGAGCTGTTTTTT. Its protein product is CASSILGGHYTGELFF.

V and J are TRBV27 and TRBJ1-2; D may be TRBD1 (5 bases). In germline, CDR1 is MNHEY, CDR2 SMNVEV (reference sequence). Trimming stripped 2 bases from V and 5 bases from J, with 12 bases between. The CDR3 sequence is 14 residues long. CDR3 amino acids: CASSLNPGQYGYTF. The CDR3 bases are TGTGCCAGCAGTTTAAACCCAGGGCAGTATGGCTACACCTTC.

This chain links TRBV12-5 with TRBJ2-2; the match to TRBD2 covers 9 bases. V dropped 2 bases and J dropped 7; count of bases not matched to a gene: 8. The CDR3 is made up of 16 amino acids. Germline lookup yields CDR1 LGHNT and CDR2 FRNRAP. CDR3 protein: CASGLWTSDPGGELFF. DNA of the CDR3: TGTGCTAGTGGTTTGTGGACTAGCGACCCAGGCGGGGAGCTGTTTTTT.

The gene calls are TRBV7-9 and TRBJ2-5; a weak D match, TRBD2 (5 bases). CDR1 and CDR2 (germline): SEHNR, FQNEAQ (reference sequence). V was shortened by 3 bases and J by 2 bases, with 7 bases between the two germline ends. The CDR3 has 13 amino acids. DNA of the CDR3: TGTGCCAGCAGCTTTTCGGGGCAAGAGACCCAGTACTTC. Its protein product is CASSFSGQETQYF.

The V and J genes are TRBV6-5 and TRBJ1-5, with 9 bases lining up with TRBD1. V lost 5 bases, J lost 5 bases, and 7 bases stayed unmatched. The V gene's germline CDR1 is MNHEY and CDR2 SVGAGI. This CDR3 has 15 amino acids. CDR3 in amino acids: CASSLGTGIDQPQHF. The CDR3 coding sequence is TGTGCCAGCAGTCTCGGGACAGGGATCGATCAGCCCCAGCATTTT.

The chain recombines TRBV27 with TRBJ1-2; D not resolved. CDR3 size: 19 residues. Germline CDR1 MNHEY, CDR2 SMNVEV (reference sequence). V shed 6 bases and J shed 4 bases, with 30 bases lying between them. The CDR3 nucleotides are TGTGCCAGCAGGATACCCACCACGAATCCCCTTACTGAACTCTATGGCTACACCTTC. It encodes CASRIPTTNPLTELYGYTF.

V and J are TRBV4-2 and TRBJ1-1; D call uncertain. Trimming removed 1 base from V and 0 bases from J, with 18 bases in between. The CDR3 spans 18 residues. Germline CDR1 reads LGHNA; CDR2 reads YNFKEQ. The DNA of the CDR3 is TGTGCCAGCAGCCAAGTACCTGCACAGAGGGCCATGAACACTGAAGCTTTCTTT. Translation: CASSQVPAQRAMNTEAFF.

The rearrangement links TRBV28 to TRBJ2-7, with 10 bases identical to TRBD1. The germline V gene encodes CDR1 MDHEN and CDR2 SYDVKM. Trimming took 6 bases from V and 2 from J; bases not matched to a gene: 7. CDR3 length equals 15 residues. The CDR3 region has the DNA TGTGCCAGCAGCTCCCACGGACAGGGGGCCTACGAGCAGTACTTC. As protein: CASSSHGQGAYEQYF.

This clone was seen a single time. The chain links TRBV13 to TRBJ1-2; D not certain. In germline, CDR1 is PRHDT, CDR2 FYEKMQ (reference sequence). V lost 2 bases and J lost 2, with 12 bases in between. This CDR3 contains 15 residues. This CDR3 reads CASSLREGGNYGYTF. Here the CDR3 DNA reads TGTGCCAGCAGCTTAAGGGAGGGAGGGAACTATGGCTACACCTTC.

V and J are TRBV30 and TRBJ1-2; tentative D call: TRBD1 (6 bases). The germline V gene has CDR1 GTSNPN and CDR2 SVGIG (reference sequence). This CDR3 is 13 amino acids long. V was cut by 3 bases and J by 4 bases, with 12 bases left in between. This CDR3 is CAWSPTGLYGYTF. The DNA of the CDR3 is TGTGCCTGGAGCCCTACAGGGCTCTATGGCTACACCTTC.

The chain joins TRBV14 to TRBJ2-7; D may be TRBD2 (7 bases). The V gene's germline CDR1 is SGHDN and CDR2 FVKESK. V was shortened by 1 base and J by 3 bases, with 10 bases between the two germline ends. The CDR3 covers 14 residues. CDR3 loop: CASSQGGGYYEQYF. In nucleotides, the CDR3 is TGTGCCAGCAGCCAAGGGGGGGGCTACTACGAGCAGTACTTC.

CDR3 DNA: TGTGCCAGCCACGACAAGAAAGGCTACACCTTC. Translating gives CASHDKKGYTF. V and J are TRBV6-1 and TRBJ1-2; no definite D call. Trimming left V 8 bases short and J 8 bases short, with 12 bases between. Per germline, CDR1 MNHNS and CDR2 SASEGT. The CDR3 totals 11 residues.

The genes are TRBV7-9 and TRBJ2-7; possible D gene TRBD2, 5 bases. This CDR3 has 12 residues. Germline CDR1 reads SEHNR; CDR2 reads FQNEAQ (reference sequence). V lost 1 base to trimming and J lost 5 bases, with 6 bases between them. CDR3 sequence reads: CASSLVRDEQYF. Here the CDR3 DNA reads TGTGCCAGCAGCTTAGTGAGGGACGAGCAGTACTTC. Looking up the rest from reference TRBV7-9 and TRBJ2-7 gives the full variable domain: DTGVSQNPRHKITKRGQNVTFRCDPISEHNRLYWYRQTLGQGPEFLTYFQNEAQLEKSRLLSDRFSAERPKGSFSTLEIQRTEQGDSAMYLCASSLVRDEQYFGPGTRLTVT.

The genes are TRBV5-4 and TRBJ1-1; TRBD1 is a possible D gene (6 bases). This CDR3 contains 12 residues. V was shortened by 10 bases and J by 0 bases, with 10 bases between the two germline ends. CDR1 SGHNT and CDR2 YYREEE come from the germline V gene (reference sequence). The CDR3 sequence: CAGGHMNTEAFF. The CDR3 DNA sequence: TGTGCCGGGGGACACATGAACACTGAAGCTTTCTTT.

The chain recombines TRBV27 with TRBJ2-5; D may be TRBD2 (6 bases). Germline assignment: CDR1 MNHEY and CDR2 SMNVEV (reference sequence). V was clipped by 6 bases and J by 0 bases, with 20 bases between them. This CDR3 spans 17 amino acids. The CDR3 region is CASRRRGGGAYQETQYF. The CDR3 coding sequence is TGTGCCAGCAGACGGAGGGGTGGCGGGGCCTACCAAGAGACCCAGTACTTC.

The table lists this clone with a few counts. The chain has TRBV6-1 and TRBJ1-5, with D possibly matching TRBD1 (6 bases). With 0 bases removed from V and 2 bases from J, the gap between germline ends came to 8 bases. CDR1 is MNHNS and CDR2 is SASEGT in the germline V gene. The CDR3 is made up of 15 amino acids. This CDR3 is CASSEAPGGNQPQHF. The CDR3 DNA reads as TGTGCCAGCAGTGAAGCCCCAGGGGGCAATCAGCCCCAGCATTTT.

J is TRBJ2-1 and V is TRBV6-5; 10 bases line up with TRBD2. CDR1 and CDR2 (germline): MNHEY, SVGAGI. There are 14 residues in the CDR3. V dropped 7 bases and J dropped 7; count of bases not matched to a gene: 7. CDR3 sequence: CASTQAGGLNEQFF. For the CDR3, the DNA is TGTGCCAGCACCCAAGCGGGAGGGCTAAATGAGCAGTTCTTC.

The chain employs TRBV6-5 and TRBJ2-1; 7 nucleotides line up with TRBD1. The CDR3 contains 14 residues. Germline-derived CDR1 and CDR2 are MNHEY and SVGAGI. After removal of 5 bases from V and 5 bases from J, the junction contained 6 bases not matched to a gene. The CDR3 spells CASSPSGQNNEQFF. In nucleotides, the CDR3 is TGTGCCAGCAGTCCATCGGGACAGAACAATGAGCAGTTCTTC.

This clone has a handful of counts. V and J are TRBV5-1 and TRBJ2-7; the D gene is possibly TRBD2 (6 bases). V lost 8 bases and J 5 bases, leaving 14 bases between the germline ends. Germline CDR1 reads SGHRS; CDR2 reads YFSETQ. The CDR3 is 12 amino acids. As DNA, the CDR3 is TGCGCCAGTAGGGAGGCGGGGAACGAGCAGTACTTC. Translating gives CASREAGNEQYF.

This chain joins TRBV7-9 and TRBJ1-2, with D possibly matching TRBD1 (5 bases). V was cut by 2 bases and J by 6 bases, with 19 bases left in between. Germline V gene data show CDR1 as SEHNR and CDR2 as FQNEAQ (reference sequence). The CDR3 runs 16 residues. This CDR3 reads CASSLSFQGSADGYTF. In DNA, the CDR3 is TGTGCCAGCAGCTTAAGTTTCCAGGGCAGCGCTGATGGCTACACCTTC.

The CDR3 region is CASSVSSGTGAGKAFF. CDR3 sequence (DNA): TGTGCCAGCAGCGTATCCTCCGGGACAGGGGCGGGAAAAGCTTTCTTT. V is TRBV9 and J is TRBJ1-1; 10 bases are shared with TRBD1. The germline CDR1 and CDR2 sequences are SGDLS and YYNGEE. CDR3 size: 16 residues. The junction had 12 bases not matched to a gene; V was cut back by 1 base and J by 9 bases.

This chain uses TRBV28 with TRBJ1-2; D gene uncertain. Deletions cut 7 bases from V and 2 bases from J, with 11 bases between. Germline V gene sequence: CDR1 MDHEN, CDR2 SYDVKM. This CDR3 region has 13 residues. CDR3: CASITTRNYGYTF. As DNA, the CDR3 is TGTGCCAGCATCACGACCAGGAACTATGGCTACACCTTC.

This chain joins TRBV11-2 and TRBJ2-7; D is unresolved. V lost 3 bases to trimming and J lost 1 base, with 7 bases between them. In germline, CDR1 is SGHAT, CDR2 FQNNGV. The CDR3 contains 13 residues. The CDR3 loop reads CASSLPQSYEQYF. DNA of the CDR3: TGTGCCAGCAGCTTGCCCCAGTCCTACGAGCAGTACTTC.

This chain connects TRBV6-6 to TRBJ2-3; 8 bases line up with TRBD2. J was trimmed by 7 bases and V by 4 bases; bases with no gene match: 13. The V gene's germline CDR1 is MNHNY and CDR2 SVGAGI (reference sequence). This CDR3 region has 16 residues. As DNA, the CDR3 is TGTGCCAGCAGTTCGAACGTAGCGGGGACAAGGTATACGCAGTATTTT. It translates to CASSSNVAGTRYTQYF.

This clone was recorded once. The chain combines TRBV10-3 with TRBJ1-1, with 9 bases that match TRBD1. V was pared by 2 bases and J by 5 bases, with 3 bases of the junction left unmatched. CDR1 and CDR2 (germline): ENHRY, SYGVKD. The CDR3 is 14 amino acids. As DNA, the CDR3 is TGTGCCATCAGTGAGCCAGACAGGGGGACTGAAGCTTTCTTT. Translated: CAISEPDRGTEAFF.

CDR3 coding DNA: TGTGCCAGCAGCGAATCCGCGTTGACAGGGGAGTATAGTGAAGCTTTCTTT. As protein: CASSESALTGEYSEAFF. The chain uses TRBV9 and TRBJ1-1; TRBD1 aligns across 8 bases. There are 17 residues in the CDR3. The germline CDR1 and CDR2 sequences are SGDLS and YYNGEE. J was trimmed by 7 bases and V by 3 bases; bases with no gene match: 17.

This clone was counted a single time. The chain couples TRBV5-1 to TRBJ2-7; 9 bases are shared with TRBD1. This CDR3 comprises 15 residues. Germline V gives CDR1 SGHRS, CDR2 YFSETQ. V lost 0 bases to trimming and J lost 3 bases; unmatched junction nucleotides: 4. This CDR3 is CASSLAMGQGYEQYF. The CDR3 nucleotides read TGCGCCAGCAGCTTGGCTATGGGACAGGGCTACGAGCAGTACTTC.

The CDR3 bases are TGTGCCAGCAGCAGACAGGGGGATCAGCCCCAGCATTTT. It yields the protein CASSRQGDQPQHF. This chain connects TRBV5-4 to TRBJ1-5; 9 nucleotides agree with TRBD1. V lost 4 bases, J lost 5 bases, and 1 base stayed unmatched. Germline CDR1 reads SGHNT; CDR2 reads YYREEE (reference sequence). This CDR3 spans 13 amino acids. Together with reference TRBV5-4 and TRBJ1-5, the CDR3 gives the full variable domain: ETGVTQSPTHLIKTRGQQVTLRCSSQSGHNTVSWYQQALGQGPQFIFQYYREEENGRGNFPPRFSGLQFPNYSSELNVNALELDDSALYLCASSRQGDQPQHFGDGTRLSIL.